This is a list of T cell receptor beta chains from one sample in a study of blood T cells in healthy people across ages. One entry per CDR3 protein results from TCRdb running MiXCR on the 5' RACE reads. The table shows roughly 1.4 million distinct CDR3 sequences, with approximately 59% occurring only once. Source material: blood. The receptor source for this set is a man aged 18 to 30 in good health. The CDR3 runs from the conserved cysteine through the conserved F or W. The order of the fields is clone size, J gene, D gene, V gene, CDR3 protein, CDR3 DNA. D genes are given only for firm matches. The size entry is marked missing in some rows and otherwise reads once, few, many or a size class.

clone size: NA; J gene: TRBJ2-2; D gene: NA; V gene: TRBV4-3; CDR3 protein: CASSQAPLQAGNTGELFF; CDR3 DNA: TGCGCCAGCAGCCAAGCTCCTTTACAGGCCGGGAACACCGGGGAGCTGTTTTTT
clone size: few; J gene: TRBJ1-6; D gene: NA; V gene: TRBV2; CDR3 protein: CASSAGTGNSPLHF; CDR3 DNA: TGTGCCAGCAGTGCGGGGACGGGGAATTCACCCCTCCACTTT
clone size: once; J gene: TRBJ2-7; D gene: NA; V gene: TRBV12-3/TRBV12-4; CDR3 protein: CASSLGHLKVYEQYF; CDR3 DNA: TGTGCCAGCAGTTTGGGGCACCTGAAAGTCTACGAGCAGTACTTC
clone size: NA; J gene: TRBJ1-4; D gene: TRBD1; V gene: TRBV12-3/TRBV12-4; CDR3 protein: CASRRTGTGGLGLFF; CDR3 DNA: TGTGCCAGCAGACGCACCGGGACAGGGGGATTGGGACTGTTTTTT
clone size: few; J gene: TRBJ2-6; D gene: NA; V gene: TRBV5-1; CDR3 protein: CASSLAFDSGANVLTF; CDR3 DNA: TGCGCCAGCAGCTTGGCCTTTGACTCTGGGGCCAACGTCCTGACTTTC
clone size: NA; J gene: TRBJ2-3; D gene: NA; V gene: TRBV10-3; CDR3 protein: CAISEIVRRTDTQYF; CDR3 DNA: TGTGCCATCAGTGAGATTGTTAGGCGCACAGATACGCAGTATTTT
clone size: NA; J gene: TRBJ1-2; D gene: NA; V gene: TRBV7-2; CDR3 protein: CASSLAYRLRVQGGGDGYTF; CDR3 DNA: TGTGCCAGCAGCTTAGCCTATCGGCTTAGGGTCCAGGGCGGAGGGGATGGCTACACCTTC
clone size: NA; J gene: TRBJ2-1; D gene: NA; V gene: TRBV20-1; CDR3 protein: CSAEKPQSSYNEQFF; CDR3 DNA: TGCAGTGCGGAGAAACCACAGAGCTCCTACAATGAGCAGTTCTTC
clone size: NA; J gene: TRBJ1-1; D gene: NA; V gene: TRBV29-1; CDR3 protein: CSVEAAGIAEAFF; CDR3 DNA: TGCAGCGTTGAGGCAGCGGGGATTGCTGAAGCTTTCTTT
clone size: few; J gene: TRBJ1-2; D gene: NA; V gene: TRBV27; CDR3 protein: CASGGYYGYTF; CDR3 DNA: TGTGCCAGCGGGGGGTACTATGGCTACACCTTC
clone size: NA; J gene: TRBJ2-7; D gene: NA; V gene: TRBV29-1; CDR3 protein: CSVAGSGRSYEQYF; CDR3 DNA: TGCAGCGTTGCGGGGTCGGGCAGAAGCTACGAGCAGTACTTC
clone size: NA; J gene: TRBJ2-7; D gene: NA; V gene: TRBV6-5; CDR3 protein: CASSYSREGGAYEQYF; CDR3 DNA: TGTGCCAGCAGTTACTCACGGGAAGGGGGGGCCTACGAGCAGTACTTC
clone size: NA; J gene: TRBJ2-3; D gene: TRBD2; V gene: TRBV7-9; CDR3 protein: CASSSRSVAGSDTQYF; CDR3 DNA: TGTGCCAGCAGCTCCCGATCTGTAGCGGGGTCGGATACGCAGTATTTT
clone size: NA; J gene: TRBJ2-5; D gene: TRBD2; V gene: TRBV7-2; CDR3 protein: CASSPPRGAKETQYF; CDR3 DNA: TGTGCCAGCAGCCCCCCGCGGGGGGCGAAAGAGACCCAGTACTTC
clone size: NA; J gene: TRBJ2-1; D gene: TRBD2; V gene: TRBV7-6; CDR3 protein: CASSVTSGLNNEQFF; CDR3 DNA: TGTGCCAGCAGCGTGACTAGCGGGCTCAACAATGAGCAGTTCTTC
clone size: NA; J gene: TRBJ2-1; D gene: TRBD2; V gene: TRBV5-1; CDR3 protein: CASSLTLAGEGHEQFF; CDR3 DNA: TGCGCCAGCAGCTTGACACTAGCGGGAGAAGGCCATGAGCAGTTCTTC
clone size: NA; J gene: TRBJ2-7; D gene: NA; V gene: TRBV15; CDR3 protein: CATSRNPGTNYEQYF; CDR3 DNA: TGTGCCACCAGCAGGAACCCCGGGACAAATTACGAGCAGTACTTC
clone size: NA; J gene: TRBJ1-2; D gene: NA; V gene: TRBV4-1; CDR3 protein: CASSQEPRGSRGYTF; CDR3 DNA: TGCGCCAGCAGCCAAGAACCCCGGGGCAGCAGGGGCTACACCTTC
clone size: few; J gene: TRBJ1-4; D gene: NA; V gene: TRBV29-1; CDR3 protein: CSVVPSTNEKLFF; CDR3 DNA: TGCAGCGTTGTTCCCTCGACTAATGAAAAACTGTTTTTT
clone size: few; J gene: TRBJ1-5; D gene: NA; V gene: TRBV6-2/TRBV6-3; CDR3 protein: CASSYPGAFNQPQHF; CDR3 DNA: TGTGCCAGCAGTTATCCAGGGGCTTTCAATCAGCCCCAGCATTTT
clone size: NA; J gene: TRBJ1-2; D gene: NA; V gene: TRBV7-9; CDR3 protein: CASSPGGTRGGYTF; CDR3 DNA: TGTGCCAGCAGCCCCGGTGGTACCCGGGGCGGCTACACCTTC
clone size: NA; J gene: TRBJ2-1; D gene: TRBD1; V gene: TRBV6-1; CDR3 protein: CATIGTVPYNEQFF; CDR3 DNA: TGTGCCACCATAGGGACAGTACCCTACAATGAGCAGTTCTTC
clone size: few; J gene: TRBJ1-1; D gene: NA; V gene: TRBV7-9; CDR3 protein: CASSFRKTEAFF; CDR3 DNA: TGTGCCAGCAGCTTTCGGAAAACTGAAGCTTTCTTT
clone size: NA; J gene: TRBJ2-7; D gene: NA; V gene: TRBV7-2; CDR3 protein: CASSLSPRVREQYF; CDR3 DNA: TGTGCCAGCAGCTTAAGCCCCCGGGTGCGCGAGCAGTACTTC
clone size: NA; J gene: TRBJ2-7; D gene: NA; V gene: TRBV7-2; CDR3 protein: CASAGQTYEQYF; CDR3 DNA: TGTGCCAGCGCAGGACAGACCTACGAGCAGTACTTC
clone size: NA; J gene: TRBJ1-1; D gene: NA; V gene: TRBV5-1; CDR3 protein: CASSWAGNGEAFF; CDR3 DNA: TGCGCCAGCAGTTGGGCGGGGAATGGTGAAGCTTTCTTT
clone size: NA; J gene: TRBJ2-1; D gene: TRBD2; V gene: TRBV10-2; CDR3 protein: CASNLLAGSNEQFF; CDR3 DNA: TGCGCCAGCAACCTACTAGCGGGAAGCAATGAGCAGTTCTTC
clone size: few; J gene: TRBJ1-1; D gene: NA; V gene: TRBV6-6; CDR3 protein: CASSLGGDRAFF; CDR3 DNA: TGTGCCAGCAGTTTAGGTGGTGATCGGGCTTTCTTT
clone size: NA; J gene: TRBJ1-1; D gene: NA; V gene: TRBV10-2; CDR3 protein: CASTPDSTEAFF; CDR3 DNA: TGCGCCAGCACGCCGGACAGCACTGAAGCTTTCTTT
clone size: NA; J gene: TRBJ2-7; D gene: NA; V gene: TRBV25-1; CDR3 protein: CASIEAYEQYF; CDR3 DNA: TGTGCCAGCATCGAGGCCTACGAGCAGTACTTC
clone size: NA; J gene: TRBJ2-1; D gene: NA; V gene: TRBV20-1; CDR3 protein: CSATLQDSIYNEQFF; CDR3 DNA: TGCAGTGCTACCCTCCAGGATTCAATTTACAATGAGCAGTTCTTC
clone size: NA; J gene: TRBJ2-5; D gene: NA; V gene: TRBV25-1; CDR3 protein: CASSEGTARGETQYF; CDR3 DNA: TGTGCCAGCAGTGAAGGGACCGCAAGAGGAGAGACCCAGTACTTC
clone size: few; J gene: TRBJ2-1; D gene: TRBD1; V gene: TRBV7-2; CDR3 protein: CASSLEGQVTYNEQFF; CDR3 DNA: TGTGCCAGCAGCTTAGAGGGACAGGTTACCTACAATGAGCAGTTCTTC
clone size: NA; J gene: TRBJ1-2; D gene: NA; V gene: TRBV21-1; CDR3 protein: CTRGGPYGYTF; CDR3 DNA: TGTACTAGAGGGGGGCCCTATGGCTACACCTTC
clone size: once; J gene: TRBJ2-1; D gene: NA; V gene: TRBV2; CDR3 protein: CANDPGTGFNEQFF; CDR3 DNA: TGTGCCAATGACCCCGGGACTGGATTCAATGAGCAGTTCTTC
clone size: NA; J gene: TRBJ2-1; D gene: NA; V gene: TRBV24-1; CDR3 protein: CATSDGGTLYNEQFF; CDR3 DNA: TGTGCCACCAGTGACGGGGGAACACTATACAATGAGCAGTTCTTC
clone size: few; J gene: TRBJ1-1; D gene: NA; V gene: TRBV6-6; CDR3 protein: CASSYGRSNTEAFF; CDR3 DNA: TGTGCCAGCAGTTATGGCCGGTCGAACACTGAAGCTTTCTTT
clone size: NA; J gene: TRBJ2-7; D gene: NA; V gene: TRBV4-2; CDR3 protein: CASSQAFGGSYEQYF; CDR3 DNA: TGTGCCAGCAGCCAAGCCTTTGGGGGCAGCTACGAGCAGTACTTC
clone size: NA; J gene: TRBJ1-2; D gene: NA; V gene: TRBV6-1; CDR3 protein: CASSGSIGISIDYTF; CDR3 DNA: TGTGCCAGCAGTGGTAGTATAGGCATTTCGATTGACTACACCTTC
clone size: NA; J gene: TRBJ2-7; D gene: TRBD1; V gene: TRBV20-1; CDR3 protein: CSARDRGVREQYF; CDR3 DNA: TGCAGTGCTCGGGACAGGGGTGTAAGGGAGCAGTACTTC
clone size: NA; J gene: TRBJ2-7; D gene: TRBD1; V gene: TRBV18; CDR3 protein: CASSPPTGNEQYF; CDR3 DNA: TGCGCCAGCTCACCACCGACAGGGAACGAGCAGTACTTC
clone size: few; J gene: TRBJ1-1; D gene: NA; V gene: TRBV7-6; CDR3 protein: CASSSQGLSTEAFF; CDR3 DNA: TGTGCCAGCAGCTCACAGGGTTTGTCCACTGAAGCTTTCTTT
clone size: NA; J gene: TRBJ2-7; D gene: NA; V gene: TRBV6-2/TRBV6-3; CDR3 protein: CASYAASSYEQYF; CDR3 DNA: TGTGCCAGTTATGCGGCAAGCTCCTACGAGCAGTACTTC
clone size: NA; J gene: TRBJ2-3; D gene: NA; V gene: TRBV2; CDR3 protein: CASSDGAGSADTQYF; CDR3 DNA: TGTGCCAGCAGTGATGGTGCGGGAAGCGCAGATACGCAGTATTTT
clone size: NA; J gene: TRBJ2-3; D gene: NA; V gene: TRBV15; CDR3 protein: CATSTDPLGGISHTQYF; CDR3 DNA: TGTGCCACCAGCACTGACCCCCTTGGTGGGATCTCGCATACGCAGTATTTT
clone size: NA; J gene: TRBJ2-1; D gene: NA; V gene: TRBV6-5; CDR3 protein: CASTQQGNSDEQFF; CDR3 DNA: TGTGCCAGCACGCAGCAGGGTAATAGCGATGAGCAGTTCTTC